Listed below are T cell receptor beta chains from one sample, sequenced in a study of blood T cell repertoires in COVID-19. Generated by immunoSEQ multiplex PCR, the TCRdb table keeps only in-frame clones and is missing some. The sample has 95,000 to 150,000 clones, 65% to 85% seen once. Sequenced input: peripheral blood. All receptors come from an older woman with acute or convalescent COVID-19. CDR3s include the opening cysteine and the closing phenylalanine or tryptophan. The order of the fields is CDR3 protein, CDR3 DNA, J gene, clone size, D gene, V gene. A D gene is named only where the DNA matches it firmly. The listing skips clone size in some rows; elsewhere it reads once, few, many or a size class.

CDR3 protein: CASSIGGTRRLLSGYTF
CDR3 DNA: TGTGCCAGTAGTATAGGGGGGACACGACGACTTCTTAGTGGCTACACCTTC
J gene: TRBJ1-2
clone size: few
D gene: -
V gene: TRBV19

CDR3 protein: CASSLDLWGDDYGYTF
CDR3 DNA: TGCGCCAGCAGCTTAGATCTTTGGGGGGACGACTATGGCTACACCTTC
J gene: TRBJ1-2
clone size: once
D gene: -
V gene: TRBV5-1

CDR3 protein: CASSNLRGGEKLFF
CDR3 DNA: TGTGCCAGCAGCAATCTCAGGGGAGGGGAAAAACTGTTTTTT
J gene: TRBJ1-4
clone size: -
D gene: -
V gene: TRBV6-6

CDR3 protein: CASSHDRGWKTQYF
CDR3 DNA: TGTGCCAGCAGCCATGACCGGGGGTGGAAGACCCAGTACTTC
J gene: TRBJ2-5
clone size: -
D gene: -
V gene: TRBV14

CDR3 protein: CASSPTTGVLYNEQFF
CDR3 DNA: TGTGCCAGCAGCCCGACGACAGGGGTGTTGTACAATGAGCAGTTCTTC
J gene: TRBJ2-1
clone size: -
D gene: TRBD1
V gene: TRBV3-1/TRBV3-2

CDR3 protein: CASSRGGQNTEAFF
CDR3 DNA: TGTGCCAGCAGCCGAGGAGGACAGAACACTGAAGCTTTCTTT
J gene: TRBJ1-1
clone size: -
D gene: -
V gene: TRBV7-8

CDR3 protein: CAITRAGGNNEQFF
CDR3 DNA: TGTGCCATAACTAGAGCGGGGGGAAACAATGAGCAGTTCTTC
J gene: TRBJ2-1
clone size: -
D gene: TRBD2
V gene: TRBV10-3

CDR3 protein: CAWSPPASGYTF
CDR3 DNA: TGTGCCTGGAGTCCCCCCGCTAGTGGCTACACCTTC
J gene: TRBJ1-2
clone size: -
D gene: -
V gene: TRBV30

CDR3 protein: CASRTNSGSPLHF
CDR3 DNA: TGTGCCAGCAGGACCAATAGCGGTTCACCCCTCCACTTT
J gene: TRBJ1-6
clone size: -
D gene: -
V gene: TRBV6-5

CDR3 protein: CASSPRIAGGNYNYNEQFF
CDR3 DNA: TGTGCCAGCAGTCCCCGAATAGCGGGGGGGAACTACAATTACAATGAGCAGTTCTTC
J gene: TRBJ2-1
clone size: -
D gene: TRBD2
V gene: TRBV27

CDR3 protein: CASSLGFTGGPQYF
CDR3 DNA: TGTGCCAGCAGCTTGGGGTTCACAGGGGGACCGCAGTATTTT
J gene: TRBJ2-3
clone size: -
D gene: TRBD1
V gene: TRBV5-5

CDR3 protein: CASSPRTGFSPLHF
CDR3 DNA: TGTGCCAGCAGCCCGCGGACAGGGTTTTCACCCCTCCACTTT
J gene: TRBJ1-6
clone size: -
D gene: TRBD1
V gene: TRBV14

CDR3 protein: CASRQGESTEAFF
CDR3 DNA: TGTGCCAGCAGACAGGGGGAGAGTACTGAAGCTTTCTTT
J gene: TRBJ1-1
clone size: -
D gene: TRBD1
V gene: TRBV12-3/TRBV12-4

CDR3 protein: CASSLDQRLEQYF
CDR3 DNA: TGTGCCAGCAGCCTGGACCAGCGGCTCGAGCAGTACTTC
J gene: TRBJ2-7
clone size: -
D gene: -
V gene: TRBV2

CDR3 protein: CASSGDRGAYGYTF
CDR3 DNA: TGTGCCAGCAGTGGGGACAGGGGGGCCTATGGCTACACCTTC
J gene: TRBJ1-2
clone size: -
D gene: TRBD1
V gene: TRBV2

CDR3 protein: CASSLWGTKETQYF
CDR3 DNA: TGTGCCAGCAGTTTATGGGGCACCAAAGAGACCCAGTACTTC
J gene: TRBJ2-5
clone size: -
D gene: -
V gene: TRBV27

CDR3 protein: CASSLGRYRGNTEAFF
CDR3 DNA: TGTGCCAGCAGCTTGGGACGGTATCGAGGGAACACTGAAGCTTTCTTT
J gene: TRBJ1-1
clone size: -
D gene: -
V gene: TRBV5-6

CDR3 protein: CASSRDDIYSNQPQHF
CDR3 DNA: TGTGCCAGCAGCCGTGACGACATTTATAGCAATCAGCCCCAGCATTTT
J gene: TRBJ1-5
clone size: -
D gene: -
V gene: TRBV5-5

CDR3 protein: CASSIDLSRLTEAFF
CDR3 DNA: TGTGCCAGTAGTATAGATCTATCCAGGCTAACTGAAGCTTTCTTT
J gene: TRBJ1-1
clone size: -
D gene: -
V gene: TRBV19

CDR3 protein: CASRQTGGFKGANVLTF
CDR3 DNA: TGTGCCAGCCGCCAGACAGGGGGCTTCAAAGGGGCCAACGTCCTGACTTTC
J gene: TRBJ2-6
clone size: few
D gene: TRBD1
V gene: TRBV6-2/TRBV6-3

CDR3 protein: CASSTGQGAREKLFF
CDR3 DNA: TGTGCCAGCAGCACCGGACAGGGGGCAAGGGAAAAACTGTTTTTT
J gene: TRBJ1-4
clone size: -
D gene: TRBD1
V gene: TRBV5-4

CDR3 protein: CASSPGWSYNSPLHF
CDR3 DNA: TGTGCCAGCAGCCCAGGGTGGTCCTATAATTCACCCCTCCACTTT
J gene: TRBJ1-6
clone size: -
D gene: -
V gene: TRBV27

CDR3 protein: CASSPSIASVDEQFF
CDR3 DNA: TGTGCCAGCTCACCATCTATAGCGTCCGTTGATGAGCAGTTCTTC
J gene: TRBJ2-1
clone size: few
D gene: -
V gene: TRBV18

CDR3 protein: CASSLGRIRFF
CDR3 DNA: TGTGCCAGCAGCTTAGGTAGAATTCGGTTCTTC
J gene: TRBJ2-1
clone size: once
D gene: -
V gene: TRBV7-2

CDR3 protein: CASSLGTGYNEQFF
CDR3 DNA: TGTGCCAGCAGCTTAGGAACGGGGTACAATGAGCAGTTCTTC
J gene: TRBJ2-1
clone size: -
D gene: -
V gene: TRBV11-3

CDR3 protein: CASRAEGYGYTF
CDR3 DNA: TGTGCCAGCAGGGCGGAGGGGTATGGCTACACCTTC
J gene: TRBJ1-2
clone size: -
D gene: -
V gene: TRBV2

CDR3 protein: CASSIGTANSPLHF
CDR3 DNA: TGTGCCAGTAGTATCGGGACAGCCAATTCACCCCTCCACTTT
J gene: TRBJ1-6
clone size: -
D gene: TRBD1
V gene: TRBV19

CDR3 protein: CASSLAGQGPGNTIYF
CDR3 DNA: TGTGCCAGCTCACTCGCTGGCCAGGGGCCTGGAAACACCATATATTTT
J gene: TRBJ1-3
clone size: -
D gene: -
V gene: TRBV18

CDR3 protein: CASSSGISTYGYTF
CDR3 DNA: TGTGCCAGCAGCTCGGGGATTTCAACCTATGGCTACACCTTC
J gene: TRBJ1-2
clone size: -
D gene: -
V gene: TRBV7-2

CDR3 protein: CSVTSGVNQPQHF
CDR3 DNA: TGCAGCGTTACTTCAGGGGTCAATCAGCCCCAGCATTTT
J gene: TRBJ1-5
clone size: -
D gene: -
V gene: TRBV29-1

CDR3 protein: CASTDLNGYTF
CDR3 DNA: TGTGCCAGCACCGACTTGAATGGCTACACCTTC
J gene: TRBJ1-2
clone size: -
D gene: -
V gene: TRBV6-6

CDR3 protein: CASSYRSGVRGYTF
CDR3 DNA: TGTGCCAGCAGTTACAGATCAGGGGTGCGGGGCTACACCTTC
J gene: TRBJ1-2
clone size: -
D gene: -
V gene: TRBV6-5

CDR3 protein: CASSLLSYSNQPQHF
CDR3 DNA: TGTGCCAGCAGTTTATTGTCTTATAGCAATCAGCCCCAGCATTTT
J gene: TRBJ1-5
clone size: -
D gene: -
V gene: TRBV27

CDR3 protein: CASSLAIRGARGDYGYTF
CDR3 DNA: TGTGCCAGCAGCTTAGCGATTCGGGGGGCGAGGGGCGATTATGGCTACACCTTC
J gene: TRBJ1-2
clone size: -
D gene: -
V gene: TRBV7-9

CDR3 protein: CASSLKGGVYEQYF
CDR3 DNA: TGTGCCAGCAGCTTAAAGGGCGGGGTATACGAGCAGTACTTC
J gene: TRBJ2-7
clone size: -
D gene: -
V gene: TRBV7-3

CDR3 protein: CASSVAGDSLGEQYF
CDR3 DNA: TGTGCCAGCAGCGTAGCCGGGGACAGCCTCGGGGAGCAGTACTTC
J gene: TRBJ2-7
clone size: -
D gene: TRBD1
V gene: TRBV9

CDR3 protein: CASSLEAEETQYF
CDR3 DNA: TGCGCCAGCAGCTTGGAGGCGGAGGAGACCCAGTACTTC
J gene: TRBJ2-5
clone size: -
D gene: -
V gene: TRBV5-1

CDR3 protein: CASSLTEVGYTF
CDR3 DNA: TGTGCCAGCAGTTTGACAGAAGTTGGCTACACCTTC
J gene: TRBJ1-2
clone size: -
D gene: -
V gene: TRBV6-6

CDR3 protein: CASSFGEKLFF
CDR3 DNA: TGTGCCAGCAGTTTCGGTGAAAAACTGTTTTTT
J gene: TRBJ1-4
clone size: -
D gene: -
V gene: TRBV12-3/TRBV12-4

CDR3 protein: CASSYDWTGLFEAFF
CDR3 DNA: TGTGCCAGCAGTTACGACTGGACAGGTCTTTTTGAAGCTTTCTTT
J gene: TRBJ1-1
clone size: -
D gene: TRBD1
V gene: TRBV6-5

CDR3 protein: CASKVGQGAVGELFF
CDR3 DNA: TGTGCCAGCAAAGTAGGACAGGGGGCGGTCGGGGAGCTGTTTTTT
J gene: TRBJ2-2
clone size: few
D gene: TRBD1
V gene: TRBV2

CDR3 protein: CASSTGAVSTDTQYF
CDR3 DNA: TGTGCCAGCAGCACAGGGGCCGTAAGCACAGATACGCAGTATTTT
J gene: TRBJ2-3
clone size: -
D gene: TRBD1
V gene: TRBV9

CDR3 protein: CSVEGGTGGSEAFF
CDR3 DNA: TGCAGCGTTGAAGGCGGGACAGGGGGCAGTGAAGCTTTCTTT
J gene: TRBJ1-1
clone size: -
D gene: TRBD1
V gene: TRBV29-1

CDR3 protein: CASSLVGGGGELFF
CDR3 DNA: TGTGCCAGCAGCTTGGTAGGGGGCGGCGGGGAGCTGTTTTTT
J gene: TRBJ2-2
clone size: -
D gene: TRBD1
V gene: TRBV5-4

CDR3 protein: CASSYSHRDTDTQYF
CDR3 DNA: TGTGCCAGCAGTTACTCCCACAGGGACACAGATACGCAGTATTTT
J gene: TRBJ2-3
clone size: -
D gene: -
V gene: TRBV6-5

CDR3 protein: CASSAGWRDTGELFF
CDR3 DNA: TGTGCCAGCTCGGCAGGGTGGAGGGACACCGGGGAGCTGTTTTTT
J gene: TRBJ2-2
clone size: few
D gene: -
V gene: TRBV18